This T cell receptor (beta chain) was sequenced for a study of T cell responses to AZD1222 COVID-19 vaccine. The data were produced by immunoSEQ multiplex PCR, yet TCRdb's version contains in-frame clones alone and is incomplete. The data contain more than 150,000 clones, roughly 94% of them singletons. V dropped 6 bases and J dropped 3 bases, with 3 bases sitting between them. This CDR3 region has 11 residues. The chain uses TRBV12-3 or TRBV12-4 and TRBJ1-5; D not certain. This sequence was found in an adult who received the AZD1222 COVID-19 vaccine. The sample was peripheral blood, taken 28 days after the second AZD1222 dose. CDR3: CASRYNQPQHF. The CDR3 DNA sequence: TGTGCCAGCAGGTACAATCAGCCCCAGCATTTT.